What follows are 13 T cell receptor beta chains derived from one specimen sequenced in a study of identical twins. TCRdb re-called the 5' RACE reads through MiXCR, storing one row per CDR3 protein. Of over 550,000 distinct CDR3 sequences listed, under 8.5% are singletons. These data were also filed under a second study, of yellow fever vaccine responses in identical twins.

Sequences were obtained from PBMCs. These receptors originate from a young woman in good health.

The rearrangement joins TRBV28 to TRBJ2-7, with TRBD1 matching 7 bases. CDR1 and CDR2 from the germline V gene are MDHEN and SYDVKM. J lost 5 bases, V lost 7 bases, and 14 bases had no gene match. CDR3 length: 15 amino acids. The CDR3 nucleotides read TGTGCCAGCACCACACCGGGACAGCTTACCCACGAGCAGTACTTC. This sequence encodes CASTTPGQLTHEQYF.

This clonotype was observed many times. The rearrangement links TRBV27 to TRBJ1-2, with D perhaps TRBD1 (6 bases). Trimming left V 0 bases short and J 3 bases short, with 11 bases between. This CDR3 region has 15 residues. The V gene's germline CDR1 is MNHEY and CDR2 SMNVEV (reference sequence). The CDR3 nucleotides read TGTGCCAGCAGTTTATCCCCACAGGGAGACTATGGCTACACCTTC. Its translation is CASSLSPQGDYGYTF.

V is TRBV12-3 or TRBV12-4 and J is TRBJ2-4, with 8 bases fitting TRBD2. V dropped 6 bases and J dropped 1; count of bases not matched to a gene: 11. This CDR3 has 17 amino acids. The CDR3 bases are TGTGCCAGCAGCCCACATCACGGGAGGGCTGCCAAAAACATTCAGTACTTC. This sequence encodes CASSPHHGRAAKNIQYF.

The rearrangement joins TRBV5-5 to TRBJ2-3; D not resolved. From germline, CDR1 is SGHKS and CDR2 YYEKEE (reference sequence). The CDR3 sequence is 14 residues long. The V gene lost 1 base and the J gene lost 1 base, with 7 bases spanning the gap. The CDR3 sequence: CASSLSLRTDTQYF. The DNA of the CDR3 is TGTGCCAGCAGCTTGTCGCTCCGCACAGATACGCAGTATTTT.

This clonotype has at least ten counts. The chain recombines TRBV20-1 with TRBJ2-1; TRBD2 aligns across 16 bases. The CDR3 runs 17 residues. Germline V lookup: CDR1 DFQATT, CDR2 SNEGSKA (reference sequence). The junction had 9 bases not matched to a gene; V was cut back by 6 bases and J by 4 bases. The CDR3 protein is CSAPGTSGRAGYNEQFF. The DNA for the CDR3 is TGCAGTGCCCCAGGGACTAGCGGGAGGGCCGGGTACAATGAGCAGTTCTTC.

The chain combines TRBV5-6 with TRBJ2-1; D might be TRBD2 (5 bases). V lost 4 bases, J lost 6 bases, and 17 bases lay in between. CDR1 SGHDT and CDR2 YYEEEE come from the germline V gene. There are 15 residues in the CDR3. CDR3 protein: CASSTAGGRPNEQFF. The DNA for the CDR3 is TGTGCCAGCAGCACCGCCGGAGGACGACCCAATGAGCAGTTCTTC.

This clonotype was recorded at least ten times. The rearrangement uses TRBV12-3 or TRBV12-4 and TRBJ1-1; TRBD1 matches at 9 bases. This CDR3 has 15 amino acids. Unmatched junction bases numbered 7, after V lost 3 bases and J lost 5 bases. This CDR3 reads CASSLGDRVRTEAFF. CDR3 nucleotides: TGTGCCAGCAGTTTGGGGGACAGGGTGCGGACTGAAGCTTTCTTT.

This clonotype showed up just a few times. V gene TRBV2 combines with J gene TRBJ2-4; tentatively, D is TRBD1 (6 bases). CDR1 SNHLY and CDR2 FYNNEI come from the germline V gene. The length of the CDR3 is 13 residues. The V end lost 7 bases, the J end lost 3 bases, and 10 bases lay between the germline ends. This CDR3 is CASTRGGKNIQYF. CDR3 sequence (DNA): TGTGCCAGCACCCGAGGGGGCAAAAACATTCAGTACTTC.

This clonotype was detected a few times. The genes are TRBV12-3 or TRBV12-4 and TRBJ2-1; D not certain. The CDR3 has 15 residues. Deletions cut 3 bases from V and 8 bases from J, with 17 bases between. CDR3 residues: CASSFASSSIYEQFF. The DNA for the CDR3 is TGTGCCAGCAGTTTCGCTAGTAGTTCCATTTATGAGCAGTTCTTC.

The V gene is TRBV20-1, the J gene TRBJ2-4; the D is unclear. V shed 0 bases and J shed 4 bases, with 16 bases lying between them. Per the germline V gene, CDR1 is DFQATT and CDR2 is SNEGSKA (reference sequence). The CDR3 sequence is 16 residues long. The CDR3 coding sequence is TGCAGTGCTAGAGATCCGACTGGGATGGCTAAAAACATTCAGTACTTC. This sequence encodes CSARDPTGMAKNIQYF.

This rearrangement joins TRBV29-1 to TRBJ2-2; D could derive from TRBD1 or TRBD2 (6 bases each). The CDR3 covers 13 residues. Trimming removed 6 bases from V and 6 bases from J, with 14 bases in between. Germline CDR1 is SQVTM and CDR2 is ANQGSEA. In DNA, the CDR3 is TGCAGCGTCGTGCTCGGGGGCCCCGGGGAGCTGTTTTTT. Residues: CSVVLGGPGELFF.

This clonotype was recorded at least ten times. The V gene is TRBV12-3 or TRBV12-4, the J gene TRBJ2-1; possible D gene TRBD1, 5 bases. Deletions cut 5 bases from V and 4 bases from J, with 15 bases between. The CDR3 runs 15 residues. CDR3 sequence (DNA): TGTGCCAGCAGTCCCCGGGCTAGGGGATACAATGAGCAGTTCTTC. It is translated as CASSPRARGYNEQFF.

This clonotype was counted between two and nine times. J is TRBJ1-1 and V is TRBV20-1; D is ambiguous. The V end lost 1 base, the J end lost 5 bases, and 11 bases lay between the germline ends. Germline-derived CDR1 and CDR2 are DFQATT and SNEGSKA (reference sequence). The CDR3 contains 13 residues. CDR3: CSARVAGGTEAFF. CDR3 nucleotides: TGCAGTGCTAGAGTCGCGGGCGGGACTGAAGCTTTCTTT.